Sequencing of this TCR beta chain was carried out in a study of T cells in Graves' hyperthyroidism and ophthalmopathy. Study results and caveats: Among clonotypes expanded in thyroid above 0.001, most were also found in blood.

This clonotype was detected many times. The antigen is unknown. PBMCs were sourced from roughly 9.7 ml fresh peripheral blood. The germline CDR1 and CDR2 sequences are SQVTM and ANQGSEA. J lost 5 bases, V lost 6 bases, and 8 bases had no gene match. CDR3 length: 13 amino acids. RNA transcripts gave rise to amplified TCR beta CDR3 regions. Using the HTBI primer set, a first-round RT-PCR was run on the TCR CDR3. TCRdb processed the multiplex PCR reads anew with MiXCR; each CDR3 protein has one entry. This sample has around 100,000 distinct CDR3 sequences, with around 50% found just once. The sample was blood. This TCR came from a man aged 35 to 55 with Graves' hyperthyroidism. V is TRBV29-1 and J is TRBJ1-2, with TRBD1 matching over 8 bases. Here the CDR3 DNA reads TGCAGCGTAATCAGGGGGCCACAGTATGGCTACACCTTC. It translates to CSVIRGPQYGYTF.